This is a list of T cell receptor beta chains from one sample in a study of shared clonotypes between healthy human individuals. Some clones are missing from TCRdb's copy, which holds only in-frame ones; the method was immunoSEQ multiplex PCR. The data show some 1,900,000 clones, roughly 95% seen once. Sequenced material: naive CD8+ T cells sorted from blood. The receptor set was obtained from a man in his late teens or twenties in good health. The CDR3 runs from the conserved cysteine through the conserved F or W. The D gene is left open where the match is weak. Clone size is stated in some rows and not others, as once, few, many or a class when expanded.

TRBD1	TRBV5-1	TRBJ2-5	.	CASSRAGTEGETQYF	TGCGCCAGCAGCCGGGCAGGGACAGAAGGAGAGACCCAGTACTTC
.	TRBV5-6	TRBJ2-7	.	CASSLGDPGLPYEQYF	TGTGCCAGCAGCTTGGGGGACCCAGGACTACCTTACGAGCAGTACTTC
.	TRBV2	TRBJ2-1	.	CASSDVADEQFF	TGTGCCAGCAGTGACGTAGCGGATGAGCAGTTCTTC
.	TRBV4-1	TRBJ2-7	.	CASSQEDSGSYEQYF	TGCGCCAGCAGCCAAGAAGATAGCGGTTCCTACGAGCAGTACTTC
.	TRBV29-1	TRBJ2-5	.	CSVLLQNGAQYF	TGCAGCGTCCTCCTCCAGAACGGGGCCCAGTACTTC
.	TRBV19	TRBJ2-7	.	CASSPDGQPSYEQYF	TGTGCCAGTAGCCCGGACGGACAGCCATCCTACGAGCAGTACTTC
.	TRBV5-6	TRBJ1-3	.	CASSAGVYLTLAGNTIYF	TGTGCCAGCAGCGCGGGGGTTTACCTTACCCTTGCTGGAAACACCATATATTTT
.	TRBV4-3	TRBJ1-2	.	CASSQDLEAGDGYTF	TGCGCCAGCAGCCAAGACCTCGAGGCAGGGGATGGCTACACCTTC
.	TRBV29-1	TRBJ1-1	.	CSVELSENTEAFF	TGCAGCGTTGAACTAAGCGAGAACACTGAAGCTTTCTTT
.	TRBV11-3	TRBJ1-3	.	CASSSRTPPRSGNTIYF	TGTGCCAGCAGCTCGAGAACTCCTCCCCGCTCTGGAAACACCATATATTTT
TRBD1	TRBV27	TRBJ2-7	.	CASSAGQGGYEQYF	TGTGCCAGCAGTGCGGGACAGGGAGGCTACGAGCAGTACTTC
.	TRBV11-2	TRBJ2-5	.	CASSLVDRQQETQYF	TGTGCCAGCAGCTTAGTCGACAGACAGCAAGAGACCCAGTACTTC
.	TRBV11-2	TRBJ1-2	.	CASSFSGDYGYTF	TGTGCCAGCAGCTTCTCGGGAGACTATGGCTACACCTTC
.	TRBV5-6	TRBJ2-7	.	CASSWQGEEYEQYF	TGTGCCAGCAGCTGGCAAGGGGAGGAGTACGAGCAGTACTTC
TRBD1	TRBV19	TRBJ1-4	.	CASSSGTGGGKLFF	TGTGCCAGTAGTAGCGGGACAGGGGGAGGAAAACTGTTTTTT
TRBD1	TRBV28	TRBJ1-1	.	CASTRTGELNTEAFF	TGTGCCAGCACCCGGACAGGGGAGTTGAACACTGAAGCTTTCTTT
.	TRBV2	TRBJ1-1	.	CASSEWVSTEAFF	TGTGCCAGCAGTGAGTGGGTAAGCACTGAAGCTTTCTTT
.	TRBV5-1	TRBJ2-3	once	CASSVPRVSTDTQYF	TGCGCCAGCAGCGTCCCGCGGGTTAGCACAGATACGCAGTATTTT
.	TRBV6-1	TRBJ2-5	.	CASSETQVLGETQYF	TGTGCCAGCAGTGAAACCCAGGTCCTCGGAGAGACCCAGTACTTC
.	TRBV29-1	TRBJ2-2	.	CSVIISTGELFF	TGCAGCGTTATCATTTCCACCGGGGAGCTGTTTTTT
.	TRBV5-6	TRBJ2-2	.	CASSLEGNTGELFF	TGTGCCAGCAGCTTGGAAGGGAACACCGGGGAGCTGTTTTTT
.	TRBV4-1	TRBJ2-5	.	CASSQEATTLQETQYF	TGCGCCAGCAGCCAAGAAGCGACTACTTTACAAGAGACCCAGTACTTC
.	TRBV4-1	TRBJ2-7	.	CASSQVADFYEQYF	TGCGCCAGCAGCCAAGTGGCAGATTTCTACGAGCAGTACTTC
TRBD2	TRBV5-6	TRBJ2-1	.	CASSFWSGVNEQFF	TGTGCCAGCAGCTTTTGGAGCGGGGTGAATGAGCAGTTCTTC
TRBD1	TRBV5-4	TRBJ2-3	once	CASSLHSGTGFTDTQYF	TGTGCCAGCAGCTTACACTCCGGGACAGGGTTCACAGATACGCAGTATTTT
.	TRBV9	TRBJ2-1	.	CASSVATTLGGYNEQFF	TGTGCCAGCAGCGTAGCTACGACTCTAGGTGGCTACAATGAGCAGTTCTTC
TRBD2	TRBV7-2	TRBJ2-1	.	CASSSSGGYNEQFF	TGTGCCAGCAGCTCTAGCGGGGGATACAATGAGCAGTTCTTC
.	TRBV14	TRBJ1-6	once	CASKSLGRESSYNSPLHF	TGTGCCAGCAAGAGTCTAGGGCGGGAGAGCTCCTATAATTCACCCCTCCACTTT
.	TRBV7-9	TRBJ1-2	few	CASSLESGNYGYTF	TGTGCCAGCAGCTTAGAAAGCGGAAACTATGGCTACACCTTC
.	TRBV7-9	TRBJ2-7	.	CASSLGEYEQYF	TGTGCCAGCAGCTTAGGCGAGTACGAGCAGTACTTC
TRBD2	TRBV7-2	TRBJ2-7	.	CASSLAAGEGDEQYF	TGTGCCAGCAGCTTAGCCGCCGGGGAGGGAGACGAGCAGTACTTC
.	TRBV7-6	TRBJ1-1	.	CASSLEGEGPNTEAFF	TGTGCCAGCAGCTTAGAAGGAGAAGGGCCTAACACTGAAGCTTTCTTT
TRBD2	TRBV27	TRBJ2-1	.	CASSSGAGSYNEQFF	TGTGCCAGCTCCAGCGGGGCCGGCTCCTACAATGAGCAGTTCTTC
.	TRBV27	TRBJ2-2	.	CASTLRGAPGELFF	TGTGCCAGCACCCTTCGGGGGGCTCCCGGGGAGCTGTTTTTT
.	TRBV27	TRBJ2-4	.	CASSLLEELAKNIQYF	TGTGCCAGCAGTTTATTAGAGGAACTAGCCAAAAACATTCAGTACTTC
.	TRBV7-2	TRBJ2-7	.	CASSLVTAGEQYF	TGTGCCAGCAGCTTAGTCACGGCAGGCGAGCAGTACTTC
TRBD1	TRBV10-3	TRBJ1-4	.	CAISESRTGDLFF	TGTGCCATCAGTGAGTCCAGGACAGGGGACCTGTTTTTT
.	TRBV27	TRBJ2-7	.	CASSEGGEQYF	TGTGCCAGCAGTGAGGGGGGGGAGCAGTACTTC
.	TRBV6-1	TRBJ2-5	.	CASSEAWRKEETQYF	TGTGCCAGCAGTGAAGCGTGGAGGAAGGAAGAGACCCAGTACTTC
.	TRBV14	TRBJ2-7	.	CASSHTYYEQYF	TGTGCCAGCAGCCATACGTACTACGAGCAGTACTTC
.	TRBV7-9	TRBJ2-5	.	CASSLDWVGETQYF	TGTGCCAGCAGCTTAGATTGGGTTGGAGAGACCCAGTACTTC
.	TRBV4-1	TRBJ2-7	.	CASSQDGGPSEQYF	TGCGCCAGCAGCCAAGATGGGGGACCGAGCGAGCAGTACTTC
.	TRBV13	TRBJ2-7	.	CASSLGSASYYEQYF	TGTGCCAGCAGCTTAGGGTCAGCGAGTTACTACGAGCAGTACTTC
.	TRBV10-1	TRBJ2-1	.	CASSEDTYNEQFF	TGCGCCAGCAGTGAGGACACCTACAATGAGCAGTTCTTC
TRBD1	TRBV4-1	TRBJ2-2	.	CASSPWTGNTGELFF	TGCGCCAGCAGCCCGTGGACAGGGAACACCGGGGAGCTGTTTTTT
.	TRBV21-1	TRBJ2-7	.	CASSKRVLAVHSYEQYF	TGTGCCAGCAGCAAAAGGGTATTAGCGGTCCACTCCTACGAGCAGTACTTC
.	TRBV9	TRBJ2-5	.	CASSVGTGQETQYF	TGTGCCAGCAGCGTAGGGACGGGCCAAGAGACCCAGTACTTC
TRBD2	TRBV11-1	TRBJ2-7	.	CASSFRTSGVRAYEQYF	TGTGCCAGCAGTTTCCGGACTAGCGGGGTCCGGGCCTACGAGCAGTACTTC
.	TRBV5-5	TRBJ1-2	.	CASSLGQGNRYGYTF	TGTGCCAGCAGCTTGGGCCAGGGAAACCGCTATGGCTACACCTTC